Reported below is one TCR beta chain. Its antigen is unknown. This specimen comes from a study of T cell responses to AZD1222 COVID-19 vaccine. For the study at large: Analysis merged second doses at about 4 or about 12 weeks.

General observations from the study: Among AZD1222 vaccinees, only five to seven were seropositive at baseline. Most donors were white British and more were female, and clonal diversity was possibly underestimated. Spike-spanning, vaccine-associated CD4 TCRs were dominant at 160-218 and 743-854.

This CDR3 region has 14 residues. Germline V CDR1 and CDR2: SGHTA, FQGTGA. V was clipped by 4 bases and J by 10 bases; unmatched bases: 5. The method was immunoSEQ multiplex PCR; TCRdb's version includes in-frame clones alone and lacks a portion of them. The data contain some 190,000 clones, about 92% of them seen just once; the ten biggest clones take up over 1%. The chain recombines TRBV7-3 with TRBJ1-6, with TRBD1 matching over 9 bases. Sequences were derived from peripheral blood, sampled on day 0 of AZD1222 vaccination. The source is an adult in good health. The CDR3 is CASSSGQGGSPLHF. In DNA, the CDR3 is TGTGCCAGCAGCTCGGGACAGGGAGGATCACCCCTCCACTTT.